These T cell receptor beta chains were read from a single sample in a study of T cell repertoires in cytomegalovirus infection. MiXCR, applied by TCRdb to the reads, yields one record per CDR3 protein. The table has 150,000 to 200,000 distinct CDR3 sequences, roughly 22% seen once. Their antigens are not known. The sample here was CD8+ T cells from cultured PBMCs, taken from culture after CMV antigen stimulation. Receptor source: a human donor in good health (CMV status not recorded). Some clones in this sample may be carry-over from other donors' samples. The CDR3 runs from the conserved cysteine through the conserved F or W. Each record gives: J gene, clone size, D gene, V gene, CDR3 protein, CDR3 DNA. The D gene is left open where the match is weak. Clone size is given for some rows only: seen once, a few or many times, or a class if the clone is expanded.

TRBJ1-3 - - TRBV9 CASSDEPYSGNTIYF TGTGCCAGCAGCGACGAACCTTACTCTGGAAACACCATATATTTT
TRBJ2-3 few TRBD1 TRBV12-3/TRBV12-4 CASSSRPTGVWGTDTQYF TGTGCCAGCAGTTCCCGCCCGACAGGGGTTTGGGGCACAGATACGCAGTATTTT
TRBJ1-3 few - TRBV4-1 CASSQDRRGVGDTIYF TGCGCCAGCAGCCAAGATCGACGGGGGGTCGGGGACACCATATATTTT
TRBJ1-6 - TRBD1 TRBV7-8 CASSSTGASLHF TGTGCCAGCAGCTCGACAGGGGCTAGCCTCCACTTT
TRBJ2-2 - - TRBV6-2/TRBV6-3 CASSYSGARRGTGELFF TGTGCCAGCAGTTACTCGGGCGCCCGGCGAGGCACCGGGGAGCTGTTTTTT
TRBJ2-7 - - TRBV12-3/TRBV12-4 CASSMEYYEQYF TGTGCCAGCAGTATGGAGTACTACGAGCAGTACTTC
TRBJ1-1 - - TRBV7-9 CASSDPTVNTEAFF TGTGCCAGCAGCGACCCGACAGTGAACACTGAAGCTTTCTTT
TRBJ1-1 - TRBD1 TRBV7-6 CASSLAEVQGYTEAFF TGTGCCAGCAGCTTAGCGGAAGTACAGGGGTACACTGAAGCTTTCTTT
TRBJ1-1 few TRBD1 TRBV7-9 CASSSPSGQGTEAFF TGTGCCAGCAGCTCCCCTTCGGGACAGGGGACTGAAGCTTTCTTT
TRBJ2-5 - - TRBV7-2 CASSLRRGQETQYF TGTGCCAGCAGCTTAAGACGGGGACAAGAGACCCAGTACTTC
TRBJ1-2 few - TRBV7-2 CASSFLTNYGYTF TGTGCCAGCAGCTTTCTAACTAACTATGGCTACACCTTC